Presented here are 10 T cell receptor beta chains from one specimen sequenced in a study of blood T cell repertoires in COVID-19. Assay: immunoSEQ multiplex PCR; the TCRdb copy retains only in-frame clones and omits some. This table holds 60,000 to 90,000 clones, 84% found once. Sequencing was carried out using peripheral blood. The receptors stem from a woman in her 50s with acute or convalescent COVID-19.

The rearrangement links TRBV3-1 (or the pseudogene TRBV3-2) to TRBJ2-3, with D possibly TRBD2 on 6 matching bases. V lost 0 bases and J lost 6, with 13 bases in between. There are 15 residues in the CDR3. Germline CDR1 LGHDT, CDR2 YNNKEL (reference sequence). CDR3: CASSQDGGLRDTQYF. CDR3 DNA: TGTGCCAGCAGCCAAGATGGGGGACTGCGGGATACGCAGTATTTT.

This clone was picked up a small number of times. The chain carries TRBV11-1 and TRBJ2-2; 7 bases are shared with TRBD1. The CDR3 contains 14 residues. The germline CDR1 and CDR2 sequences are SGHAT and FQDESV (reference sequence). The V and J ends lost 5 bases and 1 base, in that order; junction bases with no gene match: 1. CDR3 nucleotide sequence: TGTGCCAGCAGCCGGGACAGGAACACCGGGGAGCTGTTTTTT. Protein product: CASSRDRNTGELFF.

This clone was counted a few times. This chain connects TRBV19 to TRBJ2-7, with TRBD2 as a possible D gene (5 bases). V shed 5 bases and J shed 5 bases, with 10 bases lying between them. From germline, CDR1 is LNHDA and CDR2 SQIVND (reference sequence). The CDR3 consists of 12 residues. CDR3 in amino acids: CASSRGNHEQYF. CDR3 DNA: TGTGCCAGTAGTCGGGGAAATCACGAGCAGTACTTC.

This chain connects TRBV6-5 to TRBJ1-1; D uncertain. The germline CDR1 and CDR2 sequences are MNHEY and SVGAGI. Deletions cut 9 bases from V and 1 base from J, with 12 bases between. This CDR3 contains 13 residues. CDR3 coding DNA: TGTGCCAGTTCCAGACTAGCGAACACTGAAGCTTTCTTT. This encodes CASSRLANTEAFF.

The chain joins TRBV7-2 to TRBJ1-1; 7 positions agree with TRBD1. The CDR3 sequence is 15 residues long. CDR1 and CDR2 from the germline V gene are SGHTA and FQGNSA. V shed 5 bases and J 4 bases; nucleotides not matched to a gene: 10. CDR3 bases: TGTGCCAGCAGCCCGCCCCAGACAGGGTTCACTGAAGCTTTCTTT. It translates to CASSPPQTGFTEAFF.

The chain combines TRBV11-3 with TRBJ1-2; TRBD1 agrees at 12 bases. Looked up from germline, CDR1 is SGHNT and CDR2 is YENEEA. This CDR3 is 14 amino acids long. V dropped 1 base and J dropped 8; count of bases not matched to a gene: 2. The CDR3 DNA is TGTGCCAGCAGCTTAGGGGACAGGGGGCTCGGCTACACCTTC. Amino acid sequence: CASSLGDRGLGYTF.

The chain links TRBV6-1 to TRBJ2-2; 7 bases are shared with TRBD1. Looked up from germline, CDR1 is MNHNS and CDR2 is SASEGT. The ends lost 1 base at V and 1 base at J; junction bases unmatched: 6. The CDR3 is 17 residues long. The CDR3 sequence is CASSEGRGTVNTGELFF. CDR3 DNA: TGTGCCAGCAGTGAAGGAAGAGGGACAGTGAACACCGGGGAGCTGTTTTTT.

The gene calls are TRBV14 and TRBJ2-5; 7 nucleotides match TRBD1. The length of the CDR3 is 15 residues. V gave up 1 base and J gave up 5 bases; unmatched junction bases: 7. CDR1 and CDR2 from the germline V gene are SGHDN and FVKESK. CDR3 protein: CASSQGDRVLETQYF. The DNA for the CDR3 is TGTGCCAGCAGCCAAGGCGACAGGGTGTTGGAGACCCAGTACTTC.

V is TRBV27 and J is TRBJ2-7; the match to TRBD1 covers 9 bases. CDR3 length: 16 residues. The V gene's germline CDR1 is MNHEY and CDR2 SMNVEV (reference sequence). V dropped 6 bases and J dropped 4; count of bases not matched to a gene: 13. Here the CDR3 reads CASRIPGTGKNYEQYF. For the CDR3, the DNA is TGTGCCAGCAGGATACCCGGGACAGGGAAGAATTACGAGCAGTACTTC.

The rearrangement links TRBV12-3 or TRBV12-4 to TRBJ1-5; unclear D gene. V dropped 3 bases and J dropped 3 bases, with 3 bases sitting between them. The CDR3 totals 12 residues. The CDR3 loop is CASSFYNQPQHF. The DNA for the CDR3 is TGTGCCAGCAGTTTTTACAATCAGCCCCAGCATTTT.